The entry below gives a single TCR beta chain sequence along with its context. Its binding antigen is unknown. Base qualities are not recorded, but no much larger clone differs from it by a single base. Additional DNA sequences in this sample encode the identical CDR3. Participants in the prospective study were aged roughly 18 to 90 years, lived in approximately 26 United States geographic areas, and enrolled through a virtual design. Cohort assignment in the prospective study relied on participant-reported clinical history from a screening survey and a study questionnaire. Recovered participants in ImmuneRACE Cohort 3 were defined by two consecutive negative NP/OP PCR tests, clearance by a healthcare professional, or resolution of symptoms. In the prospective study, mobile phlebotomists collected whole blood, serum and a nasopharyngeal or oropharyngeal swab from each participant. Over an approximately 2-month period, participants in the prospective study had the option of providing additional blood draws and questionnaires. Before DNA extraction, prospective study blood samples were shipped either frozen or at room temperature.

The data were taken from a study of blood T cell repertoires in COVID-19 (dated by TCRdb to about 2020). General notes on the study: Samples covering the acute and convalescent phases of COVID-19 were provided by collaborators in the United States, Italy and Spain. The material from the prospective study consisted of cDNA or gDNA derived from T cells, B-cell-depleted T cells, or PBMCs. Subjects who had been exposed to COVID-19, were actively infected with it, or had recovered from it provided the deeply sampled blood TCRbeta repertoires that made up the dataset. A freely available public database, intended as a resource for researchers studying the immune response to SARS-CoV-2, is where the repertoires were released. Samples came from the ongoing ImmuneRACE study (first 160 participants) plus 1,254 subjects from 6 global collaborators. The sample metadata nearly always contained a de-identified subject ID, COVID-19 status, age in years and sex. Where available, HLA class I and class II types were obtained from metadata supplied by the sample provider rather than from assay-based typing. What the work shows at the level of the full study, not this receptor alone: How much clinical and demographic metadata was included differed by source and by participant, and the metadata was provided uncurated.

The immunoSEQ Assay, a bias-controlled multiplex PCR, was used to amplify TCRbeta CDR3 regions from genomic DNA. The authors processed their data as follows. Nucleated cell counts per sample were estimated from amplification of reference gene primers within the assay. To quantify the absolute abundance of each unique TCRbeta CDR3 rearrangement, sequence reads were collapsed and filtered. Productive Simpson clonality was computed per sample as the square root of Simpson's diversity index over productive rearrangements. TCRdb holds this immuneACCESS table with in-frame rearrangements only. Some clones are missing; in checked studies, unresolved V genes explain under half, and the rest has no known cause. Clone size and V and J calls were adopted from that table, with D and trimming inferred from the DNA. A total of 450,000 to 500,000 clones appear in this sample, 80% to 90% of them only once. 6.5% to 9.5% of the sample is in the top ten clones.

Via the germline V gene, CDR1 is SGHAT and CDR2 FQNNGV. The junction shows trimming of 1 base on V and 7 bases on J, plus 11 bases between the germline ends. The CDR3 has 15 amino acids, counting the end cysteine and phenylalanine. Just the 45-base CDR3 DNA is kept, in frame starting at base 1. The sequenced sample consisted of PBMCs or T cells enriched from blood (not recorded which). Recombination linked TRBV11-2 to TRBJ1-6; the best D guess is TRBD1, with 5 bases matching. This clonotype originated in a woman aged 60 to 75 who had recovered from COVID-19. CDR3 reads: CASSLVGGGNSPLHF. The bases are TGTGCCAGCAGCTTAGTGGGGGGGGGAAATTCACCCCTCCACTTT.